Here is one TCR beta chain with its context. V was clipped by 2 bases and J by 4 bases, with 14 bases between them. The CDR3 contains 15 residues. Germline values: CDR1 MGHDK, CDR2 SYGVNS. This entry comes from a study of shared T cell receptors in the human thymus. Clones were sequenced by immunoSEQ multiplex PCR, and TCRdb holds only the in-frame ones, with some missing. This sample carries about 730,000 clones, over 75% of them seen once, and the ten largest clones take more than 0.008%. This sample was shared with a second study, whose subject was human thymus T cells. This second report adds: Donor material was obtained from healthy Finnish infants undergoing corrective surgery for congenital heart defects. The thymus tissue came from resections taken during corrective heart surgery. Among unrelated individuals, related research reported thymic repertoires that overlapped highly.

This receptor was identified in a girl in the first two years of life with a congenital heart defect. Input material: thymocytes. The genes are TRBV25-1 and TRBJ1-2; D uncertain. The CDR3 coding sequence is TGTGCCAGCAGTGAAGGAATGGGAGAGTTCTATGGCTACACCTTC. It translates to CASSEGMGEFYGYTF.